This T cell receptor beta chain was identified in a study of blood T cell repertoires in COVID-19. Study details: The cDNA or gDNA used as material had been derived from T cells, B-cell-depleted T cells, or PBMCs.

Profiled with immunoSEQ multiplex PCR; TCRdb holds only in-frame clones, not every one. Here the sample spans roughly 200,000 clones, just under 90% being singletons. Trimming stripped 3 bases from V and 3 bases from J, with 13 bases between. The CDR3 contains 15 residues. Germline values: CDR1 SGHNT, CDR2 YYREEE (reference sequence). Assignments of participants to cohorts depended upon their own reported clinical history. The sequenced material came from PBMCs or T cells enriched from blood (not recorded which). The chain is built from TRBV5-4 and TRBJ1-5, with D unresolved. The origin of this receptor is a man in his thirties or forties who had recovered from COVID-19. CDR3 nucleotides: TGTGCCAGCAGCTCCAGTTTCGCCGCCAATCAGCCCCAGCATTTT. Translated: CASSSSFAANQPQHF.